This T cell receptor beta chain came from a study of cytomegalovirus exposure and HLA in healthy donors. In the PCR, 60 Vbeta and 13 Jbeta primers were used. Some clones are missing from TCRdb's copy, which holds only in-frame ones; the method was immunoSEQ multiplex PCR. Of under 150,000 clones detected, 55% to 80% appear once; the ten largest clones hold roughly 14%. The clonotype originates from a human donor in good health. Sequencing used PBMCs.

CDR3: CASSLRGYNEQFF. CDR3 coding DNA: TGTGCCAGCAGCTTGAGAGGATACAATGAGCAGTTCTTC. The J gene is TRBJ2-1, the V gene TRBV5-6; D not resolved. Germline V gene data show CDR1 as SGHDT and CDR2 as YYEEEE. The CDR3 has 13 amino acids. Trimming cost V 1 base and J 4 bases, with 6 bases left between them.